Following are 32 T cell receptor beta chains from one sample sequenced in a study of T cell responses to AZD1222 COVID-19 vaccine. Clones were sequenced by immunoSEQ multiplex PCR, and TCRdb holds only the in-frame ones, with some missing. The sample has some 140,000 clones, roughly 90% seen once. The material was peripheral blood, obtained on day 0 of AZD1222 vaccination. The receptor set was obtained from an adult in good health.

The chain uses TRBV6-5 and TRBJ1-4; TRBD1 aligns across 8 bases. V shed 5 bases and J 8 bases; nucleotides not matched to a gene: 7. Looked up from germline, CDR1 is MNHEY and CDR2 is SVGAGI. The CDR3 is 14 amino acids. The chain's CDR3 is CASSHLDREEKLFF. CDR3 nucleotide sequence: TGTGCCAGCAGTCACCTGGACAGGGAGGAAAAACTGTTTTTT.

This rearrangement joins TRBV27 to TRBJ1-2; D perhaps matches TRBD1 (5 bases). The CDR3 sequence is 13 residues long. Trimming pared 2 bases from V and 8 bases from J, leaving 12 bases between. Germline V gives CDR1 MNHEY, CDR2 SMNVEV (reference sequence). CDR3 sequence (DNA): TGTGCCAGCAGTTTAGGGGCAGGACGAGGCTACACCTTC. It translates to CASSLGAGRGYTF.

Remarks on this clone: A read error may account for a junction end that differs from germline. The gene calls are TRBV7-7 and TRBJ1-5; D gene unclear. CDR1 is SSHAT and CDR2 is FNYEAQ in the germline V gene (reference sequence). This CDR3 is 16 amino acids long. The CDR3 region is CASTLSGRNSNQPQHF. The CDR3 DNA reads as TGTGCTAGCACCCTTAGCGGAAGAAATAGCAATCAGCCCCAGCATTTT.

This sequence joins TRBV11-3 and TRBJ1-1, with D perhaps TRBD1 (6 bases). CDR1 and CDR2 from the germline V gene are SGHNT and YENEEA. With 5 bases removed from V and 0 bases from J, the gap between germline ends came to 13 bases. This CDR3 has 15 amino acids. The CDR3 protein is CASSAGQGLNTEAFF. DNA of the CDR3: TGTGCCAGCAGCGCCGGGCAGGGGTTGAACACTGAAGCTTTCTTT.

V and J are TRBV7-2 and TRBJ1-2, with a weak D call TRBD1 (5 bases). The V gene's germline CDR1 is SGHTA and CDR2 FQGNSA. Between the trimmed V and J ends, which lost 4 bases and 13 bases, there was a span of 25 bases. The CDR3 has 15 amino acids. The CDR3 nucleotides read TGTGCCAGCAGCTCCGTAGCCAGGGAAGGGCTCGTACTCACCTTC. Its translation: CASSSVAREGLVLTF.

This clone was detected once. This chain links TRBV29-1 with TRBJ2-7, with D tentatively TRBD1 (6 bases). Germline V gene data show CDR1 as SQVTM and CDR2 as ANQGSEA. Trimming took 2 bases from V and 2 from J, leaving 7 bases between them. The CDR3 runs to 12 residues. CDR3 coding DNA: TGCAGCGTTGAAACAGGGCCCTACGAGCAGTACTTC. It translates to CSVETGPYEQYF.

The chain carries TRBV27 and TRBJ1-5; D is unresolved. The CDR3 length is 14 residues. CDR1 MNHEY and CDR2 SMNVEV come from the germline V gene (reference sequence). Between the trimmed V and J ends, which lost 5 bases and 7 bases, there was a span of 15 bases. CDR3 DNA sequence: TGTGCCAGCAGTCAAACATCGGGGATCCAGCCCCAGCATTTT. This gives the protein CASSQTSGIQPQHF.

V and J are TRBV19 and TRBJ1-3; D unclear. V gave up 5 bases and J gave up 0 bases, with 14 bases separating them. CDR1 is LNHDA, CDR2 SQIVND, per germline (reference sequence). This CDR3 has 16 residues. The CDR3 protein is CASSAIGVVSGNTIYF. Here the CDR3 DNA reads TGTGCCAGTAGTGCCATCGGGGTCGTCTCTGGAAACACCATATATTTT.

J is TRBJ1-1 and V is TRBV6-4; possible D gene TRBD1, 5 bases. CDR1 is MRHNA, CDR2 SNTAGT, per germline. V was pared by 5 bases and J by 3 bases, with 13 bases between. The CDR3 totals 14 residues. For the CDR3, the DNA is TGTGCCAGCAGTCCTTTTTGGGGGGACACTGAAGCTTTCTTT. Protein: CASSPFWGDTEAFF.

This clone was counted a single time. V is TRBV7-8 and J is TRBJ1-5; tentatively, D is TRBD1 (5 bases). The CDR3 loop spans 18 amino acids. Germline-derived CDR1 and CDR2 are SGHVS and FQNEAQ. The V end lost 5 bases, the J end lost 0 bases, and 20 bases lay between the germline ends. In DNA, the CDR3 is TGTGCCAGCAGCCCCCAGGCCACGAAAGGGGATAGCAATCAGCCCCAGCATTTT. Its protein is CASSPQATKGDSNQPQHF.

This clone was recorded once. This chain uses TRBV13 with TRBJ2-7; 8 positions agree with TRBD1. J was trimmed by 5 bases and V by 2 bases; bases with no gene match: 8. CDR3 length equals 15 residues. CDR1 and CDR2 (germline): PRHDT, FYEKMQ (reference sequence). CDR3 amino acids: CASSLPGQGPHEQYF. As DNA, the CDR3 is TGTGCCAGCAGCTTACCCGGACAGGGTCCCCACGAGCAGTACTTC.

This clone was seen once. The chain has TRBV7-3 and TRBJ1-1; 11 positions agree with TRBD1. This CDR3 has 13 residues. Germline trimming cut 5 bases from V and 5 bases from J; bases unmatched to any gene: 1. Germline-derived CDR1 and CDR2 are SGHTA and FQGTGA. The CDR3 region has the DNA TGTGCCAGCAGCGGACAGGGGGCAACTGAAGCTTTCTTT. Its protein is CASSGQGATEAFF.

The CDR3 nucleotides read TGTGCCAGCAGCCAAGACCTTTCCGGGACACCGAACACTGAAGCTTTCTTT. Translating gives CASSQDLSGTPNTEAFF. The chain links TRBV4-2 to TRBJ1-1; maybe TRBD1 (6 bases). The CDR3 is 17 amino acids. CDR1 and CDR2 from the germline V gene are LGHNA and YNFKEQ. V dropped 0 bases and J dropped 1 base, with 15 bases sitting between them.

J is TRBJ2-5 and V is TRBV1. TRBV1 is a known pseudogene. This CDR3 contains 15 residues. This CDR3 reads CTSSQVSFDQETQYF. The CDR3 nucleotides are TGCACCAGCAGCCAAGTAAGTTTCGACCAAGAGACCCAGTACTTC.

This chain joins TRBV19 and TRBJ1-1; TRBD1 might be the D (6 bases). The CDR3 runs to 14 residues. V dropped 2 bases and J dropped 3 bases, with 10 bases sitting between them. In germline, CDR1 is LNHDA, CDR2 SQIVND (reference sequence). This CDR3 is CASSISGGDTEAFF. The CDR3 coding sequence is TGTGCCAGTAGTATATCCGGGGGCGACACTGAAGCTTTCTTT.

The rearrangement joins TRBV7-3 to TRBJ2-2, with D tentatively TRBD2 (5 bases). V gave up 4 bases and J gave up 3 bases, with 15 bases separating them. This CDR3 is built from 16 residues. Germline V lookup: CDR1 SGHTA, CDR2 FQGTGA. The CDR3 bases are TGTGCCAGCAGCTCTAGCTTTCAAGGATACACCGGGGAGCTGTTTTTT. The encoded protein is CASSSSFQGYTGELFF.

The CDR3 nucleotides read TGCGCCAGCAGCCCAGGACTCCTCCCCACGCTGAACACTGAAGCTTTCTTT. Protein product: CASSPGLLPTLNTEAFF. The J gene is TRBJ1-1, the V gene TRBV5-1; D not resolved. The germline gives CDR1 SGHRS, CDR2 YFSETQ. The V end lost 4 bases, the J end lost 0 bases, and 19 bases lay between the germline ends. The CDR3 has 17 amino acids.

This clone was recorded once. V and J are TRBV7-2 and TRBJ1-1; 8 bases line up with TRBD1. The V gene end was trimmed by 0 bases and the J gene end by 3 bases; junction bases not matched to a gene: 3. Germline CDR1 SGHTA, CDR2 FQGNSA. The CDR3 length is 15 residues. CDR3 DNA sequence: TGTGCCAGCAGCTTAGCGGGGACAGGACACACTGAAGCTTTCTTT. Amino acid sequence: CASSLAGTGHTEAFF.

This chain connects TRBV13 to TRBJ1-1; the D is unclear. This CDR3 is 18 amino acids long. Germline V CDR1 and CDR2: PRHDT, FYEKMQ (reference sequence). V shed 0 bases and J shed 0 bases, with 17 bases lying between them. In nucleotides, the CDR3 is TGTGCCAGCAGCTTAGGCACCCGGGTCCCTCTAATGAACACTGAAGCTTTCTTT. Its protein product is CASSLGTRVPLMNTEAFF.

The rearrangement uses TRBV7-8 and TRBJ2-5, with no clear D. CDR1 and CDR2 from the germline V gene are SGHVS and FQNEAQ. The CDR3 spans 15 residues. Between the trimmed V and J ends, which lost 2 bases and 2 bases, there was a span of 12 bases. The CDR3 spells CASSLWKDGQETQYF. For the CDR3, the DNA is TGTGCCAGCAGCTTATGGAAAGACGGTCAAGAGACCCAGTACTTC.

The chain is built from TRBV28 and TRBJ2-1; TRBD2 matches at 8 bases. Trimming at V came to 7 bases and at J to 5 bases, leaving 13 bases not matched to a gene. Germline V gene sequence: CDR1 MDHEN, CDR2 SYDVKM. This CDR3 region has 16 residues. The CDR3 DNA is TGTGCCAGCACCACGGTCGGGACTAGTTCCCACAATGAGCAGTTCTTC. As protein: CASTTVGTSSHNEQFF.

This chain joins TRBV5-1 and TRBJ1-1, with D perhaps TRBD1 (6 bases). This CDR3 spans 15 amino acids. V lost 3 bases, J lost 1 base, and 13 bases lay in between. The germline V gene has CDR1 SGHRS and CDR2 YFSETQ. CDR3 in DNA: TGCGCCAGCAGCTACAGCCGGGACAAGAACACTGAAGCTTTCTTT. Translated: CASSYSRDKNTEAFF.

The chain uses TRBV7-9 and TRBJ1-5; D is unresolved. V shed 1 base and J shed 7 bases, with 5 bases lying between them. CDR1 is SEHNR and CDR2 is FQNEAQ in the germline V gene (reference sequence). The CDR3 extends over 12 amino acids. This CDR3 reads CASSLDEQPQHF. In DNA, the CDR3 is TGTGCCAGCAGCTTAGATGAACAGCCCCAGCATTTT.

The V gene is TRBV18, the J gene TRBJ1-2; D may be TRBD1 (6 bases). Trimming cost V 3 bases and J 1 base, with 6 bases left between them. CDR3 length equals 13 residues. The germline V gene encodes CDR1 KGHSH and CDR2 LQKENI. CDR3 coding DNA: TGTGCCAGCTCACCGGACAGTAACTATGGCTACACCTTC. It translates to CASSPDSNYGYTF.

This clone is a singleton in its sample. V and J are TRBV14 and TRBJ2-1, with TRBD1 as a possible D gene (6 bases). The length of the CDR3 is 19 residues. Per germline, CDR1 SGHDN and CDR2 FVKESK. Trimming stripped 4 bases from V and 9 bases from J, with 31 bases between. The CDR3 DNA sequence: TGTGCCAGCAGCCTAAAGCTTCCCCAGGGACATCTAAGGAATGGTGAGCAGTTCTTC. It is translated as CASSLKLPQGHLRNGEQFF. Together with reference TRBV14 and TRBJ2-1, the CDR3 gives the full variable domain: EAGVTQFPSHSVIEKGQTVTLRCDPISGHDNLYWYRRVMGKEIKFLLHFVKESKQDESGMPNNRFLAERTGGTYSTLKVQPAELEDSGVYFCASSLKLPQGHLRNGEQFFGPGTRLTVL.

V is TRBV28 and J is TRBJ2-7; maybe TRBD1 (6 bases). The ends were cut back, 10 bases at V and 2 bases at J, with 18 bases in the middle. The CDR3 extends over 14 amino acids. Per germline, CDR1 MDHEN and CDR2 SYDVKM. CDR3 protein: CATIGQSTTYEQYF. In DNA, the CDR3 is TGTGCCACCATAGGACAGTCCACAACCTACGAGCAGTACTTC.

This clone has just a few counts. This chain links TRBV19 with TRBJ1-4; the match to TRBD1 covers 7 bases. The CDR3 runs 16 residues. Germline V CDR1 and CDR2: LNHDA, SQIVND (reference sequence). V was clipped by 4 bases and J by 3 bases; unmatched bases: 8. CDR3 in amino acids: CASSRPKGAANEKLFF. CDR3 sequence (DNA): TGTGCCAGTAGTAGACCAAAGGGGGCGGCTAATGAAAAACTGTTTTTT.

The chain recombines TRBV18 with TRBJ2-7, with D possibly TRBD2 on 6 matching bases. V lost 6 bases to trimming and J lost 7 bases, with 19 bases between them. Per the germline V gene, CDR1 is KGHSH and CDR2 is LQKENI. This CDR3 is 14 amino acids long. CDR3 coding DNA: TGTGCCAGCTCCCTCGGGAGCCCAAACGGGGAGCAGTACTTC. This translates into CASSLGSPNGEQYF. The variable domain in full, with the rest retrieved from reference TRBV18 and TRBJ2-7, is NAGVMQNPRHLVRRRGQEARLRCSPMKGHSHVYWYRQLPEEGLKFMVYLQKENIIDESGMPKERFSAEFPKEGPSILRIQQVVRGDSAAYFCASSLGSPNGEQYFGPGTRLTVT.

The CDR3 DNA is TGTGCCTGGAGTCCAACCGGGACAGGGTATTCACCCCTCCACTTT. Its translation: CAWSPTGTGYSPLHF. The chain employs TRBV30 and TRBJ1-6; 9 nucleotides agree with TRBD1. CDR1 is GTSNPN, CDR2 SVGIG, per germline (reference sequence). The CDR3 is made up of 15 amino acids. The V segment lost 2 bases and the J segment 8 bases; nucleotides outside the gene matches: 7.

The V gene is TRBV10-3, the J gene TRBJ2-7; no reliable D call. Per germline, CDR1 ENHRY and CDR2 SYGVKD. The length of the CDR3 is 16 residues. V was pared by 0 bases and J by 2 bases, with 14 bases between. CDR3 DNA: TGTGCCATCAGTGAGTCGACGGTTATGAACACCTACGAGCAGTACTTC. As protein: CAISESTVMNTYEQYF.

V gene TRBV6-2 or TRBV6-3 combines with J gene TRBJ1-5; 9 positions agree with TRBD1. CDR3 length: 17 amino acids. V gave up 2 bases and J gave up 3 bases; unmatched junction bases: 8. The V gene's germline CDR1 is MNHEY and CDR2 SVGEGT. The CDR3 sequence: CASSYGTGSPNNQPQHF. CDR3 bases: TGTGCCAGCAGTTACGGGACAGGGTCCCCTAACAATCAGCCCCAGCATTTT.

The rearrangement joins TRBV10-2 to TRBJ2-7; 7 nucleotides align to TRBD1. Germline loops: CDR1 WSHSY, CDR2 SAAADI. The J segment lost 3 bases and the V segment lost 2 bases, leaving 13 bases of the junction unmatched. The CDR3 loop spans 17 amino acids. CDR3 DNA: TGCGCCAGCAGTGAGAGGGGACCCACAGGGGCCGGCTACGAGCAGTACTTC. Amino acid sequence: CASSERGPTGAGYEQYF.